This passage covers 25 T cell receptor beta chains from one sample sequenced in a study of blood T cell repertoires in COVID-19. The method was immunoSEQ multiplex PCR; TCRdb's version includes in-frame clones alone and lacks a portion of them. The data contain roughly 110,000 clones, less than 80% of them singletons. The sequenced sample was peripheral blood. The source of these receptors is a man at least 80 years old with COVID-19, enrolled during active disease.

The J gene is TRBJ2-3, the V gene TRBV10-3, with 10 bases that match TRBD2. Germline-derived CDR1 and CDR2 are ENHRY and SYGVKD. This CDR3 has 17 residues. After removal of 6 bases from V and 1 base from J, the junction contained 10 bases not matched to a gene. CDR3 region: CAISLAGAAQGTDTQYF. CDR3 DNA: TGTGCCATCAGCCTAGCGGGAGCGGCGCAGGGCACAGATACGCAGTATTTT.

The gene calls are TRBV7-6 and TRBJ1-5, with D maybe TRBD1 (6 bases). This CDR3 spans 15 amino acids. CDR1 SGHVS and CDR2 FNYEAQ come from the germline V gene. V lost 1 base to trimming and J lost 5 bases, with 12 bases between them. CDR3 residues: CASSLEQGQHQPQHF. The CDR3 region has the DNA TGTGCCAGCAGCTTAGAGCAGGGGCAGCATCAGCCCCAGCATTTT.

The chain uses TRBV24-1 and TRBJ2-2; weak D call: TRBD1 (5 bases). Trimming took 4 bases from V and 5 from J, leaving 16 bases between them. Germline CDR1 is KGHDR and CDR2 is SFDVKD. CDR3 length: 16 amino acids. This CDR3 is CATSDPRVGQTGELFF. Here the CDR3 DNA reads TGTGCCACCAGTGACCCCCGAGTCGGACAAACCGGGGAGCTGTTTTTT.

The chain carries TRBV7-9 and TRBJ2-1; TRBD2 aligns across 9 bases. The ends lost 5 bases at V and 7 bases at J; junction bases unmatched: 9. The CDR3 consists of 15 residues. Per germline, CDR1 SEHNR and CDR2 FQNEAQ (reference sequence). The CDR3: CASSTGTSLLNEQFF. The CDR3 DNA reads as TGTGCCAGCAGCACCGGGACTAGCTTATTGAATGAGCAGTTCTTC.

V and J are TRBV7-2 and TRBJ2-1, with 9 bases lining up with TRBD2. Per the germline V gene, CDR1 is SGHTA and CDR2 is FQGNSA. There are 15 residues in the CDR3. Trimming at V came to 5 bases and at J to 9 bases, leaving 11 bases not matched to a gene. This chain's CDR3 is CASSTRSEREVEQFF. DNA of the CDR3: TGTGCCAGCAGCACCCGCAGCGAGCGGGAGGTTGAGCAGTTCTTC.

The CDR3, as DNA: TGTGCCAGCCAGTTAGTAAGGGAGTTATCCTACGAGCAGTACTTC. The encoded protein is CASQLVRELSYEQYF. The rearrangement uses TRBV28 and TRBJ2-7, with D perhaps matching TRBD2 (5 bases). The V end was cut by 8 bases, the J end by 1 base, with 18 bases between. The CDR3 length is 15 residues. Germline CDR1 MDHEN, CDR2 SYDVKM.

The chain joins TRBV19 to TRBJ1-2; 7 bases agree with TRBD1. The CDR3 loop spans 14 amino acids. V lost 6 bases to trimming and J lost 7 bases; unmatched junction nucleotides: 11. Germline loops: CDR1 LNHDA, CDR2 SQIVND (reference sequence). This CDR3 reads CASRWTGEGTGYTF. The CDR3 nucleotides read TGTGCCAGTAGGTGGACAGGAGAGGGTACTGGCTACACCTTC.

This clone was counted only a few times. The chain recombines TRBV27 with TRBJ2-5; 8 nucleotides match TRBD2. This CDR3 spans 16 amino acids. J was trimmed by 5 bases and V by 5 bases; bases with no gene match: 13. Per the germline V gene, CDR1 is MNHEY and CDR2 is SMNVEV (reference sequence). CDR3 coding DNA: TGTGCCAGCAGTCCCTACTTACTAGCGGCTGGGGAGACCCAGTACTTC. Amino acid sequence: CASSPYLLAAGETQYF.

The rearrangement links TRBV7-9 to TRBJ1-1; 11 bases line up with TRBD1. Germline V gene data show CDR1 as SEHNR and CDR2 as FQNEAQ (reference sequence). The CDR3 has 16 residues. V lost 4 bases and J lost 3; bases outside the gene matches: 7. The CDR3 here is CASSSGTGGTDTEAFF. CDR3 in DNA: TGTGCCAGCAGCTCCGGGACAGGGGGTACAGACACTGAAGCTTTCTTT.

This clone was seen many times. The junction and the germline gene differ at one end; a read error may be behind it. The CDR3 sequence: CASSEWAQDSSPF. CDR3 DNA: TGTGCCAGCAGTGAATGGGCCCAGGACTCATCCCCCTTC. V gene TRBV2 combines with J gene TRBJ1-2; no reliable D call. In germline, CDR1 is SNHLY, CDR2 FYNNEI. The length of the CDR3 is 13 residues.

The V gene is TRBV6-5, the J gene TRBJ1-1, with D perhaps matching TRBD1 (6 bases). CDR3 length: 15 residues. The germline V gene has CDR1 MNHEY and CDR2 SVGAGI. Trimming removed 8 bases from V and 2 bases from J, with 18 bases in between. The CDR3: CASAGQFFGNTEAFF. The CDR3 bases are TGTGCCAGCGCTGGACAGTTTTTTGGTAACACTGAAGCTTTCTTT.

V is TRBV28 and J is TRBJ2-7; TRBD2 matches 8 bases. This CDR3 is 17 amino acids long. Germline CDR1 reads MDHEN; CDR2 reads SYDVKM. After removal of 1 base from V and 2 bases from J, the junction contained 10 bases not matched to a gene. CDR3 coding DNA: TGTGCCAGCAGTTTATACTCAGCGGGAGTGGAAACCTACGAGCAGTACTTC. This encodes CASSLYSAGVETYEQYF.

The chain joins TRBV7-2 to TRBJ2-7; 8 bases fit TRBD2. This CDR3 contains 15 residues. Unmatched junction bases numbered 7, after V lost 3 bases and J lost 3 bases. In germline, CDR1 is SGHTA, CDR2 FQGNSA. The DNA for the CDR3 is TGTGCCAGCAGCTTGGAAAGCGGGAGAGTCTACGAGCAGTACTTC. Its protein product is CASSLESGRVYEQYF.

The chain combines TRBV7-2 with TRBJ2-1; 10 bases are a match to TRBD2. Germline CDR1 reads SGHTA; CDR2 reads FQGNSA. The V segment lost 1 base and the J segment 8 bases; nucleotides outside the gene matches: 5. This CDR3 has 15 residues. CDR3 nucleotides: TGTGCCAGCAGCTTAGAAGCGGGAGGGCCCCATGAGCAGTTCTTC. Its translation is CASSLEAGGPHEQFF.

CDR3: CASSLQGYSNQPQHF. The CDR3 bases are TGTGCCAGCAGCCTTCAGGGATATAGCAATCAGCCCCAGCATTTT. The chain is built from TRBV28 and TRBJ1-5, with a possible D match to TRBD1 (5 bases). In germline, CDR1 is MDHEN, CDR2 SYDVKM. V lost 6 bases to trimming and J lost 0 bases, with 12 bases between them. CDR3 length: 15 amino acids.

The rearrangement joins TRBV18 to TRBJ1-2; weak D call: TRBD1 (5 bases). Germline assignment: CDR1 KGHSH and CDR2 LQKENI. The CDR3 extends over 16 amino acids. V gave up 3 bases and J gave up 4 bases, with 18 bases separating them. The CDR3 nucleotides are TGTGCCAGCTCACCCCCCCTGGGAGCCGGGGGCTATGGCTACACCTTC. Encoded protein: CASSPPLGAGGYGYTF.

CDR3 residues: CASRLLTAGTEAFF. The CDR3 bases are TGTGCCAGCAGACTTCTAACAGCGGGCACTGAAGCTTTCTTT. The chain has TRBV3-1 (or the pseudogene TRBV3-2) and TRBJ1-1; D is unresolved. CDR3 length: 14 residues. Trimming left V 6 bases short and J 4 bases short, with 15 bases between. The V gene's germline CDR1 is LGHDT and CDR2 YNNKEL (reference sequence).

The chain carries TRBV6-1 and TRBJ1-1, with 8 bases that match TRBD1. The CDR3 loop spans 16 amino acids. V shed 4 bases, J shed 3 bases, and the junction held 10 bases outside the gene matches. Germline CDR1 and CDR2: MNHNS and SASEGT. The CDR3 nucleotides read TGTGCCAGCAGTGGCTGGGGGACAGGACCCCACACTGAAGCTTTCTTT. Encoded protein: CASSGWGTGPHTEAFF.

The chain is built from TRBV28 and TRBJ2-2; 13 nucleotides line up with TRBD2. The germline CDR1 and CDR2 sequences are MDHEN and SYDVKM. The J segment lost 5 bases and the V segment lost 7 bases, leaving 7 bases of the junction unmatched. CDR3 length: 16 amino acids. CDR3 DNA sequence: TGTGCCAGCACCTGGACTAGCGGGAGTATTACCGGGGAGCTGTTTTTT. It is translated as CASTWTSGSITGELFF.

This clone was seen a handful of times. The V call is TRBV12-5, the J call TRBJ2-5; 8 positions match TRBD2. The CDR3 consists of 18 residues. V was clipped by 0 bases and J by 5 bases; unmatched bases: 14. The germline V gene encodes CDR1 LGHNT and CDR2 FRNRAP. Here the CDR3 reads CASGLVPDGRALGETQYF. The DNA for the CDR3 is TGTGCTAGTGGTTTGGTACCGGACGGGAGGGCCCTCGGGGAGACCCAGTACTTC.

The chain combines TRBV30 with TRBJ1-2; D might be TRBD1 (6 bases). This CDR3 is built from 14 residues. Germline CDR1 and CDR2: GTSNPN and SVGIG (reference sequence). V gave up 5 bases and J gave up 5 bases, with 18 bases separating them. The CDR3 reads CAWENREGDYGYTF. CDR3 nucleotide sequence: TGTGCCTGGGAAAACAGGGAAGGGGATTATGGCTACACCTTC.

The chain carries TRBV6-6 and TRBJ1-1; a possible D gene is TRBD1 (5 bases). Germline CDR1 is MNHNY and CDR2 is SVGAGI (reference sequence). The CDR3 has 14 amino acids. With 7 bases removed from V and 1 base from J, the gap between germline ends came to 13 bases. The CDR3 nucleotides read TGTGCCAGCATGGGCGCAGGGTGGAACACTGAAGCTTTCTTT. As protein: CASMGAGWNTEAFF.

This clone has a count of ten or more. The rearrangement links TRBV11-3 to TRBJ2-1; 11 bases align to TRBD2. Germline CDR1 is SGHNT and CDR2 is YENEEA. With 1 base clipped from V and 3 bases from J, the junction kept 2 bases outside the gene matches. CDR3 length equals 16 residues. The CDR3 spells CASSLGGTSGYNEQFF. CDR3 DNA sequence: TGTGCCAGCAGCTTAGGGGGGACTAGCGGCTACAATGAGCAGTTCTTC.

This clone was observed a few times. This chain's CDR3 is CASSGPTTYIQYF. CDR3 DNA sequence: TGTGCCAGCTCAGGCCCCACTACATACATTCAGTACTTC. The chain links TRBV18 to TRBJ2-4; D gene uncertain. This CDR3 comprises 13 residues. Germline values: CDR1 KGHSH, CDR2 LQKENI. V gave up 5 bases and J gave up 8 bases, with 13 bases separating them.

J is TRBJ1-2 and V is TRBV6-5; TRBD1 agrees at 10 bases. V dropped 5 bases and J dropped 7; count of bases not matched to a gene: 7. CDR1 and CDR2 from the germline V gene are MNHEY and SVGAGI. The CDR3 totals 14 residues. CDR3 coding DNA: TGTGCCAGCAGTAGACAGGGGGCCCTGGCTGGCTACACCTTC. This encodes CASSRQGALAGYTF.